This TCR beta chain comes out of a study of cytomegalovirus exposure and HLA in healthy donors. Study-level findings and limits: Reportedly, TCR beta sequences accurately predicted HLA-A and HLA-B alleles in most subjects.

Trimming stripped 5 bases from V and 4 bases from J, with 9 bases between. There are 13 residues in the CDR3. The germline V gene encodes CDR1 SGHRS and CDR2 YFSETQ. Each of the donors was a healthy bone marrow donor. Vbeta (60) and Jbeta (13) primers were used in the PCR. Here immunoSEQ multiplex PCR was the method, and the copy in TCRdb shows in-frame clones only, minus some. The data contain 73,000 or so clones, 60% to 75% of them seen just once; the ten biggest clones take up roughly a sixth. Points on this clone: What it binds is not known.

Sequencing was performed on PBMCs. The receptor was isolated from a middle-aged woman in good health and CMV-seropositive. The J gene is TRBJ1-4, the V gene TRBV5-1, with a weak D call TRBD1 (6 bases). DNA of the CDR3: TGCGCCAGCAGAGGGGGGGTTAATGAAAAACTGTTTTTT. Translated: CASRGGVNEKLFF.